This T cell receptor beta chain originates from a study of shared T cell receptors in the human thymus (dated by TCRdb to the early 2020s). For context, the study as a whole: The study examined how self-reactive, shared T-cell receptor alpha chains are generated in the human thymus.

From its cysteine to its phenylalanine, the CDR3 spans 15 amino acids. Kept here is only the CDR3 DNA, which spans 45 bases and is read in frame from base 1. CDR1 and CDR2 are drawn from the germline V gene: SGHDN, FVKESK. Trimming takes 0 bases off V and 9 bases off J; junction bases not matched to a gene: 9. This clone was picked up a small number of times. Its binding antigen is unknown. No quality values exist for individual bases; no much larger clone is one base distant. The receptor library was made with the immunoSEQ multiplex PCR assay. TCRdb's version of the immuneACCESS table is confined to in-frame rearrangements and falls short of the full clone set. An unresolved V gene accounts for under half of the shortfall where checked; the remainder is of unknown origin. Within this sample are roughly 660,000 clones, with around 87% of them counted one time only. Approximately 0.011% of the sample goes to the ten largest clones.

This sample also appeared in a second study, on human thymus T cells. The second study, in turn, reports: The donors were immunologically healthy infants in Finland who had open corrective cardiac surgery for congenital heart defects. Thymus tissue was collected as surgical resects that were removed during corrective cardiac surgery. Biased V and J gene segment usage appeared to be present in both thymic and peripheral blood repertoires. The related research reported highly overlapping thymic TCR repertoires among unrelated individuals. The study characterized TCR alpha and beta repertoires from fewer than 10 infant thymus samples and four related peripheral blood samples. Donor ages ranging from about 6 to 250 days were recorded, and several male and a couple of female infants were included in the cohort. After being mechanically released from the tissue, thymocytes were kept at -70 degrees C in pellets of about 8.5-32 million cells. Genomic DNA was extracted from frozen cell pellets with a QIAsymphony instrument. TCRB and TCRAD loci were amplified from a standardized quantity of quality-controlled genomic DNA using the immunoSEQ multiplex PCR assay. Amplicons spanned the V(D)J region at a length sufficient to cover the CDR3 and identify V and J genes. The amplicons were sequenced on an Illumina platform via the commercial immunoSEQ service. Corrections for primer bias and sequencing errors followed previously described methods, while TCRAD and TCRB definitions were based on the IMGT database. Repertoires were analysed with immunoSEQ Analyzer 3.0 and VDJTools, covering basic statistics, V/J segment usage, diversity estimates, rarefaction and pairwise overlap. Chao1, ChaoE, Efron-Thisted, Shannon and inverse Simpson indices were used to estimate diversity, which was also estimated on datasets down-sampled to the smallest sample. For repertoire overlap, CDR3 nucleotide sequence, V gene and J gene had to match strictly, and clustering was done by Jaccard-based multidimensional scaling. On average, thymus samples yielded some 810,000 unique TCRB clonotypes, whereas blood samples yielded around 84,000.

This receptor was taken from a boy under three years old with a congenital heart defect. Donor details come from another sample of the same person, matched by shared clones. The chain is made from TRBV14 and TRBJ1-2; 8 junctional bases match TRBD1. The sample was thymocytes. The DNA sequence reads TGTGCCAGCAGCCAAGATGAGACAGGGGATGAAAGCTACACCTTC. Translated, it reads CASSQDETGDESYTF.